One and the same sample provided the 16 T cell receptor beta chains below, sequenced in a study of shared clonotypes between healthy human individuals. Only in-frame clones appear in the TCRdb table, and some are missing; sequencing was by immunoSEQ multiplex PCR. The sample lists 2 million to 2.5 million clones; 85% to 95% were seen once. Sequenced material: naive CD4+ T cells from PBMCs. As to subset: CD45RA+ positively selected. The source of these receptors is a man aged 18 to 29 in good health. Some clones in this sample may be carry-over from other donors' samples.

The chain uses TRBV19 and TRBJ1-5; a possible D gene is TRBD1 (6 bases). The CDR3 runs to 14 residues. The V and J ends lost 5 bases and 7 bases respectively, with 15 bases between them. Germline values: CDR1 LNHDA, CDR2 SQIVND (reference sequence). As DNA, the CDR3 is TGTGCCAGTAGTCTTGGAAGGGGGAACCAGCCCCAGCATTTT. This translates into CASSLGRGNQPQHF.

This clone came up once. The chain combines TRBV18 with TRBJ1-1, with D uncertain. The CDR3 has 18 residues. V dropped 3 bases and J dropped 1 base, with 21 bases sitting between them. The V gene's germline CDR1 is KGHSH and CDR2 LQKENI. CDR3 amino acids: CASSPNEGPVVRNTEAFF. Here the CDR3 DNA reads TGTGCCAGCTCACCCAACGAAGGGCCGGTTGTTAGGAACACTGAAGCTTTCTTT.

The chain employs TRBV18 and TRBJ1-5, with TRBD1 matching over 8 bases. V lost 1 base to trimming and J lost 4 bases; unmatched junction nucleotides: 9. Germline values: CDR1 KGHSH, CDR2 LQKENI. CDR3 length equals 17 residues. CDR3 sequence: CASSPQTGTGLNQPQHF. The DNA for the CDR3 is TGTGCCAGCTCACCACAGACGGGGACAGGCCTTAATCAGCCCCAGCATTTT.

The J gene is TRBJ2-1, the V gene TRBV28; D is ambiguous. Per the germline V gene, CDR1 is MDHEN and CDR2 is SYDVKM. The CDR3 runs 13 residues. V was cut by 4 bases and J by 6 bases, with 10 bases left in between. CDR3 bases: TGTGCCAGCAGTTCCATCACATTCAATGAGCAGTTCTTC. It yields the protein CASSSITFNEQFF.

The rearrangement links TRBV7-9 to TRBJ2-5; 13 bases map to TRBD2. This CDR3 comprises 17 residues. The trim removed 5 bases at V and 4 bases at J, leaving 10 bases unmatched. Germline CDR1 is SEHNR and CDR2 is FQNEAQ (reference sequence). The CDR3 sequence is CASSRTLAGGPGETQYF. Here the CDR3 DNA reads TGTGCCAGCAGCCGAACACTAGCGGGAGGGCCAGGAGAGACCCAGTACTTC.

The chain has TRBV30 and TRBJ2-2; TRBD1 matches at 10 bases. Germline CDR1 and CDR2: GTSNPN and SVGIG (reference sequence). The V and J ends lost 2 bases and 6 bases, in that order; junction bases with no gene match: 9. This CDR3 comprises 16 residues. The CDR3: CAWSWDRGWVAGELFF. DNA for the CDR3: TGTGCCTGGAGTTGGGACAGGGGTTGGGTCGCCGGGGAGCTGTTTTTT.

The rearrangement links TRBV11-3 to TRBJ2-3; D gene unclear. Trimming stripped 0 bases from V and 6 bases from J, with 7 bases between. Germline loops: CDR1 SGHNT, CDR2 YENEEA. The CDR3 sequence is 13 residues long. CDR3 in amino acids: CASSLERTDTQYF. The DNA for the CDR3 is TGTGCCAGCAGCTTAGAAAGAACTGATACGCAGTATTTT.

The chain carries TRBV18 and TRBJ1-1; D perhaps matches TRBD1 (6 bases). In germline, CDR1 is KGHSH, CDR2 LQKENI. The CDR3 covers 15 residues. The V gene lost 1 base and the J gene lost 1 base, with 10 bases spanning the gap. The CDR3 coding sequence is TGTGCCAGCTCACCACTGGACAGCCCGAACACTGAAGCTTTCTTT. Amino acids: CASSPLDSPNTEAFF.

This clone occurred a few times. This sequence joins TRBV28 and TRBJ1-5; TRBD1 agrees at 7 bases. Looked up from germline, CDR1 is MDHEN and CDR2 is SYDVKM. The length of the CDR3 is 13 residues. J lost 5 bases, V lost 8 bases, and 6 bases had no gene match. This CDR3 reads CASLGQVYQPQHF. The CDR3 DNA is TGTGCCAGCTTAGGACAGGTTTATCAGCCCCAGCATTTT.

The CDR3 DNA reads as TGCGCCAGCAGCTTGTTCAGCGGGGAGACTAATGAAAAACTGTTTTTT. Its protein is CASSLFSGETNEKLFF. The chain recombines TRBV5-1 with TRBJ1-4; D is uncertain. Looked up from germline, CDR1 is SGHRS and CDR2 is YFSETQ. The V end was cut by 1 base, the J end by 2 bases, with 12 bases between. This CDR3 region has 16 residues.

V gene TRBV28 combines with J gene TRBJ2-7, with TRBD2 matching over 10 bases. CDR1 is MDHEN, CDR2 SYDVKM, per germline. The CDR3 loop spans 13 amino acids. Trimming at V came to 6 bases and at J to 10 bases, leaving 9 bases not matched to a gene. CDR3 residues: CASSNLAGADQYF. The CDR3 DNA reads as TGTGCCAGCAGCAACCTAGCGGGAGCCGACCAGTACTTC.

This sequence joins TRBV5-4 and TRBJ2-4, with D uncertain. The CDR3 totals 16 residues. Trimming stripped 0 bases from V and 0 bases from J, with 10 bases between. Germline V gene lookup returns CDR1 SGHNT and CDR2 YYREEE (reference sequence). The CDR3 loop reads CASSLGGQLAKNIQYF. The CDR3 bases are TGTGCCAGCAGCTTGGGCGGTCAGCTAGCCAAAAACATTCAGTACTTC.

The gene calls are TRBV21-1 and TRBJ2-7; the table's D call, TRBD1, was not checked against the DNA. TRBV21-1 is given as a pseudogene. The CDR3 is made up of 12 amino acids. The CDR3 DNA is TGTGCCACTACGCCCCGGGACAGTGAGCAGTACTTC. Translating gives CATTPRDSEQYF.

This chain links TRBV25-1 with TRBJ2-3; D gene uncertain. The CDR3 spans 14 residues. V lost 5 bases and J 0 bases, leaving 9 bases between the germline ends. CDR1 is MGHDK, CDR2 SYGVNS, per germline. The CDR3 loop reads CASSRQLSTDTQYF. The CDR3 coding sequence is TGTGCCAGCAGTAGGCAACTTAGCACAGATACGCAGTATTTT.

The chain links TRBV18 to TRBJ1-1; maybe TRBD1 (6 bases). Germline values: CDR1 KGHSH, CDR2 LQKENI. The CDR3 covers 14 residues. V shed 1 base and J shed 6 bases, with 12 bases lying between them. DNA for the CDR3: TGTGCCAGCTCACCACGAGTACAGGGATCTGAAGCTTTCTTT. Translated: CASSPRVQGSEAFF.

This chain links TRBV4-1 with TRBJ2-1; D perhaps matches TRBD2 (6 bases). The CDR3 runs 15 residues. Germline values: CDR1 MGHRA, CDR2 YSYEKL. The V end was cut by 3 bases, the J end by 4 bases, with 13 bases between. CDR3: CASSQDAGLYNEQFF. In DNA form, the CDR3 reads TGCGCCAGCAGCCAGGATGCGGGACTTTACAATGAGCAGTTCTTC.